The next 25 T cell receptor beta chains were all read from a single sample in a study of blood T cell repertoires in COVID-19. Data came from immunoSEQ multiplex PCR; TCRdb stores just in-frame clones and leaves some out. The table shows approximately 200,000 clones, with more than 75% occurring only once. The sequenced sample consisted of PBMCs or T cells enriched from blood (not recorded which). These receptors came from a young woman who had recovered from COVID-19.

This chain uses TRBV28 with TRBJ1-4; 12 bases are shared with TRBD1. The V gene end was trimmed by 3 bases and the J gene end by 8 bases; junction bases not matched to a gene: 4. The CDR3 has 15 residues. Germline V CDR1 and CDR2: MDHEN, SYDVKM. CDR3 DNA sequence: TGTGCCAGCAGTTTCGGGACAGGGGGCGCAGAAAAACTGTTTTTT. It encodes CASSFGTGGAEKLFF.

The chain joins TRBV27 to TRBJ2-7, with TRBD2 identical over 8 bases. The CDR3 is 13 amino acids. The junction had 3 bases not matched to a gene; V was cut back by 4 bases and J by 4 bases. Germline CDR1 and CDR2: MNHEY and SMNVEV (reference sequence). This chain's CDR3 is CASSSGGRYEQYF. In DNA form, the CDR3 reads TGTGCCAGCAGTTCGGGCGGGAGGTACGAGCAGTACTTC.

The rearrangement uses TRBV7-6 and TRBJ2-1; 7 positions agree with TRBD2. Trimming took 5 bases from V and 6 from J; bases not matched to a gene: 4. CDR1 and CDR2 from the germline V gene are SGHVS and FNYEAQ. This CDR3 has 13 amino acids. This CDR3 is CASSPGGANEQFF. Written as DNA, the CDR3 is TGTGCCAGCAGCCCGGGAGGTGCCAATGAGCAGTTCTTC.

The rearrangement links TRBV5-6 to TRBJ2-5; TRBD1 might be the D (6 bases). Looked up from germline, CDR1 is SGHDT and CDR2 is YYEEEE. V dropped 4 bases and J dropped 5 bases, with 18 bases sitting between them. The CDR3 spans 15 residues. The CDR3 region is CASSETGPQGETQYF. CDR3 nucleotide sequence: TGTGCCAGCAGCGAAACAGGGCCTCAGGGGGAGACCCAGTACTTC.

This clone was counted a single time. The J gene is TRBJ1-5, the V gene TRBV20-1; D is unresolved. The CDR3 loop spans 11 amino acids. V was shortened by 3 bases and J by 11 bases, with 11 bases between the two germline ends. Germline values: CDR1 DFQATT, CDR2 SNEGSKA (reference sequence). For the CDR3, the DNA is TGCAGTGCTAGCGCGGGTTTGTCCCAGCATTTT. Protein sequence: CSASAGLSQHF.

This rearrangement joins TRBV3-1 (or the pseudogene TRBV3-2) to TRBJ2-7, with 10 bases identical to TRBD2. Per germline, CDR1 LGHDT and CDR2 YNNKEL (reference sequence). The CDR3 spans 16 residues. After removal of 4 bases from V and 3 bases from J, the junction contained 9 bases not matched to a gene. DNA for the CDR3: TGTGCCAGCAGCCGATTGCCCGGACTAGCGGACTACGAGCAGTACTTC. Encoded protein: CASSRLPGLADYEQYF.

J is TRBJ1-1 and V is TRBV28; TRBD1 is a possible D gene (5 bases). Trimming pared 8 bases from V and 2 bases from J, leaving 18 bases between. This CDR3 has 15 residues. Per the germline V gene, CDR1 is MDHEN and CDR2 is SYDVKM. CDR3 region: CASLPHWQGNTEAFF. The DNA for the CDR3 is TGTGCCAGCCTCCCCCACTGGCAGGGCAACACTGAAGCTTTCTTT.

This chain uses TRBV2 with TRBJ2-1; 10 positions agree with TRBD1. The V segment lost 8 bases and the J segment 5 bases; nucleotides outside the gene matches: 3. Germline CDR1 and CDR2: SNHLY and FYNNEI. The CDR3 is made up of 13 amino acids. The CDR3 coding sequence is TGTGCCAGCGACAGGGGGCCTGACAATGAGCAGTTCTTC. This codes for CASDRGPDNEQFF. The whole variable domain, filled in from reference TRBV2 and TRBJ2-1, reads EPEVTQTPSHQVTQMGQEVILRCVPISNHLYFYWYRQILGQKVEFLVSFYNNEISEKSEIFDDQFSVERPDGSNFTLKIRSTKLEDSAMYFCASDRGPDNEQFFGPGTRLTVL.

The V gene is TRBV11-3, the J gene TRBJ2-7; possibly TRBD1 for D (6 bases). The CDR3 is 14 residues long. Deletions cut 5 bases from V and 3 bases from J, with 14 bases between. Germline assignment: CDR1 SGHNT and CDR2 YENEEA. The CDR3 DNA is TGTGCCAGCAGCGGCCGGGACAATCTCTACGAGCAGTACTTC. Translating it yields CASSGRDNLYEQYF.

V usage is TRBV2 and J usage is TRBJ2-7, with TRBD2 matching over 12 bases. The germline V gene encodes CDR1 SNHLY and CDR2 FYNNEI. V lost 4 bases to trimming and J lost 7 bases; unmatched junction nucleotides: 2. The length of the CDR3 is 13 residues. The chain's CDR3 is CASSAGLAGEQYF. The DNA of the CDR3 is TGTGCCAGCAGTGCGGGACTAGCGGGTGAGCAGTACTTC.

V is TRBV6-5 and J is TRBJ2-2, with 8 positions matching TRBD1. With 4 bases clipped from V and 7 bases from J, the junction kept 5 bases outside the gene matches. The CDR3 length is 14 residues. Germline V lookup: CDR1 MNHEY, CDR2 SVGAGI. In DNA, the CDR3 is TGTGCCAGCAGTTGGACAGGGTTGGACGGGGAGCTGTTTTTT. Its protein is CASSWTGLDGELFF.

The J gene is TRBJ2-2, the V gene TRBV27; the D gene is possibly TRBD2 (6 bases). The CDR3 is 15 amino acids. The germline V gene has CDR1 MNHEY and CDR2 SMNVEV (reference sequence). With 3 bases removed from V and 4 bases from J, the gap between germline ends came to 12 bases. The CDR3 loop is CASSFSGSRTGELFF. CDR3 bases: TGTGCCAGCAGTTTCTCCGGGAGCCGCACCGGGGAGCTGTTTTTT.

This chain uses TRBV28 with TRBJ1-2; possibly TRBD1 for D (5 bases). Trimming removed 1 base from V and 4 bases from J, with 7 bases in between. The CDR3 runs to 13 residues. Germline loops: CDR1 MDHEN, CDR2 SYDVKM. CDR3 nucleotide sequence: TGTGCCAGCAGTTTATTAGGGGTCTATGGCTACACCTTC. It specifies CASSLLGVYGYTF.

This clone showed up just once. The chain links TRBV28 to TRBJ1-3; D gene unclear. Per germline, CDR1 MDHEN and CDR2 SYDVKM. The CDR3 extends over 14 amino acids. V lost 4 bases and J 4 bases, leaving 11 bases between the germline ends. The CDR3 is CASSSPVPGNTIYF. CDR3 DNA: TGTGCCAGCAGTTCTCCGGTCCCGGGAAACACCATATATTTT.

Only one count was recorded for this clone. V is TRBV29-1 and J is TRBJ2-3; D is perhaps TRBD1 (6 bases). The CDR3 loop spans 12 amino acids. Germline loops: CDR1 SQVTM, CDR2 ANQGSEA. The ends were cut back, 8 bases at V and 1 base at J, with 10 bases in the middle. The CDR3 region is CSFSGGTDTQYF. The DNA of the CDR3 is TGCAGCTTCTCAGGGGGCACAGATACGCAGTATTTT.

The chain employs TRBV11-3 and TRBJ2-1; TRBD2 agrees at 7 bases. Looked up from germline, CDR1 is SGHNT and CDR2 is YENEEA. This CDR3 is built from 15 residues. V shed 2 bases, J shed 4 bases, and the junction held 5 bases outside the gene matches. The chain's CDR3 is CASSLRLAAYNEQFF. The CDR3 nucleotides are TGTGCCAGCAGCTTAAGGCTAGCGGCTTACAATGAGCAGTTCTTC.

V is TRBV7-2 and J is TRBJ2-7, with 12 nucleotides matching TRBD2. The trim removed 6 bases at V and 3 bases at J, leaving 15 bases unmatched. There are 18 residues in the CDR3. In germline, CDR1 is SGHTA, CDR2 FQGNSA. The CDR3 DNA is TGTGCCAGCAGTCCGGTCTGGTCTAGCGGGAGGGCCGTCTACGAGCAGTACTTC. Translation gives CASSPVWSSGRAVYEQYF.

This clone has just a few counts. The chain joins TRBV5-6 to TRBJ1-2, with TRBD1 matching over 12 bases. CDR3 length: 15 residues. Unmatched junction bases numbered 5, after V lost 4 bases and J lost 4 bases. The V gene's germline CDR1 is SGHDT and CDR2 YYEEEE. This CDR3 reads CASSQGTGGSYGYTF. In DNA form, the CDR3 reads TGTGCCAGCAGCCAAGGGACAGGGGGCTCCTATGGCTACACCTTC.

The chain links TRBV19 to TRBJ1-1; TRBD1 might be the D (6 bases). The CDR3 spans 14 residues. Germline CDR1 reads LNHDA; CDR2 reads SQIVND (reference sequence). V lost 4 bases to trimming and J lost 4 bases, with 13 bases between them. CDR3 amino acids: CASSTDTRGTEAFF. CDR3 nucleotides: TGTGCCAGTAGTACGGACACCAGGGGCACTGAAGCTTTCTTT.

J is TRBJ2-3 and V is TRBV6-2 or TRBV6-3; D may be TRBD2 (6 bases). Germline V CDR1 and CDR2: MNHEY, SVGEGT. The CDR3 spans 14 residues. V gave up 6 bases and J gave up 4 bases, with 14 bases separating them. CDR3 bases: TGTGCCAGCAGCAGACGACTAGTCGCAGATACGCAGTATTTT. Amino acids: CASSRRLVADTQYF.

The chain couples TRBV2 to TRBJ2-7, with 12 positions matching TRBD2. Germline CDR1 SNHLY, CDR2 FYNNEI. This CDR3 has 16 amino acids. V lost 1 base to trimming and J lost 5 bases; unmatched junction nucleotides: 6. The CDR3 spells CASSEGASGRVHEQYF. CDR3 coding DNA: TGTGCCAGCAGTGAAGGTGCTAGCGGGAGGGTCCACGAGCAGTACTTC.

This clone was observed a handful of times. The chain joins TRBV2 to TRBJ1-1, with 7 nucleotides matching TRBD1. Germline V gene data show CDR1 as SNHLY and CDR2 as FYNNEI. This CDR3 comprises 14 residues. V lost 6 bases, J lost 3 bases, and 7 bases stayed unmatched. The CDR3 sequence: CASRTGIKDTEAFF. For the CDR3, the DNA is TGTGCCAGCAGGACAGGGATTAAGGACACTGAAGCTTTCTTT.

The chain has TRBV6-1 and TRBJ2-7; 9 bases align to TRBD1. This CDR3 region has 18 residues. Germline V gene sequence: CDR1 MNHNS, CDR2 SASEGT. The V gene end was trimmed by 0 bases and the J gene end by 4 bases; junction bases not matched to a gene: 13. The CDR3 nucleotides are TGTGCCAGCAGTGAAGCGCTTTCATGGACAGGGGAGCTGTACGAGCAGTACTTC. Translated: CASSEALSWTGELYEQYF.

J is TRBJ2-7 and V is TRBV27, with 10 bases fitting TRBD1. After removal of 5 bases from V and 2 bases from J, the junction contained 21 bases not matched to a gene. The CDR3 sequence is 20 residues long. Germline lookup yields CDR1 MNHEY and CDR2 SMNVEV (reference sequence). The CDR3 bases are TGTGCCAGCAGTGCGCGAGCCGGGACAGGGGTGACTAACGTTCCCTACGAGCAGTACTTC. This gives the protein CASSARAGTGVTNVPYEQYF.

V gene TRBV2 combines with J gene TRBJ2-1; TRBD1 matches 7 bases. The V gene end was trimmed by 6 bases and the J gene end by 9 bases; junction bases not matched to a gene: 5. CDR1 SNHLY and CDR2 FYNNEI come from the germline V gene. The CDR3 is 12 amino acids. CDR3 residues: CASRRTGGEQFF. The CDR3 DNA reads TGTGCCAGCAGGCGGACAGGCGGTGAGCAGTTCTTC.